A few counts support the clone carrying this TCR beta chain. One entry per CDR3 protein results from TCRdb running MiXCR on the 5' RACE reads. The sample has 300,000 to 400,000 distinct CDR3 sequences, more than 20% seen once. The data derive from a study of T-cell memory formation after mild COVID-19. Germline values: CDR1 MGHRA, CDR2 YSYEKL. CDR3 length equals 16 residues. V gave up 4 bases and J gave up 0 bases, with 15 bases separating them. The rearrangement uses TRBV4-1 and TRBJ1-2; possible D gene TRBD1, 6 bases. Sequencing was carried out using PBMCs or a T cell subset sorted from them (not recorded which). The TCR was taken from an adult woman who had mild COVID-19 (a few samples of this study predate the infection). Cell type and time point are not known. DNA for the CDR3: TGCGCCAGCAGCCCCACACAGGGAACTTCTAACTATGGCTACACCTTC. Its translation: CASSPTQGTSNYGYTF.